A single sample is the source of the 18 T cell receptor beta chains below, sequenced in a study of T cells after posttransplantation cyclophosphamide (dated by TCRdb to the mid-2010s). Libraries were constructed by the immunoSEQ multiplex PCR assay. TCRdb holds this immuneACCESS table with in-frame rearrangements only. Some clones are missing; in checked studies, unresolved V genes explain under half, and the rest has no known cause. The sample table records fewer than 55,000 clones; approximately 94% of these occur just once. Roughly 3.1% of the sample rests with the top ten. The sequenced sample consisted of PBMCs. The receptors come from a young woman in good health and a related stem cell transplant donor.

The chain employs TRBV6-5 and TRBJ2-3, with D perhaps TRBD2 (5 bases). V lost 4 bases and J 6 bases, leaving 17 bases between the germline ends. CDR1 MNHEY and CDR2 SVGAGI come from the germline V gene. This CDR3 region has 15 residues. The CDR3 DNA reads as TGTGCCAGCAGTTTGAAGGGTTCTAGCTCGGATACGCAGTATTTT. This gives the protein CASSLKGSSSDTQYF.

The chain joins TRBV9 to TRBJ1-6, with D uncertain. Germline assignment: CDR1 SGDLS and CDR2 YYNGEE. The CDR3 has 14 amino acids. Between the trimmed V and J ends, which lost 0 bases and 7 bases, there was a span of 8 bases. CDR3 residues: CASSVVGSNSPLHF. In DNA form, the CDR3 reads TGTGCCAGCAGCGTAGTGGGGAGCAATTCACCCCTCCACTTT.

The chain uses TRBV7-9 and TRBJ1-1; D uncertain. The CDR3 loop spans 11 amino acids. With 5 bases removed from V and 8 bases from J, the gap between germline ends came to 9 bases. Germline V gives CDR1 SEHNR, CDR2 FQNEAQ (reference sequence). DNA of the CDR3: TGTGCCAGCAGCCCGGGGAAGGAAGCTTTCTTT. It specifies CASSPGKEAFF.

The CDR3 here is CASSSLKGARYNEQFF. CDR3 DNA: TGTGCCAGCAGCTCACTGAAGGGGGCGAGGTACAATGAGCAGTTCTTC. The rearrangement links TRBV7-3 to TRBJ2-1; 7 nucleotides agree with TRBD1. Germline V gene lookup returns CDR1 SGHTA and CDR2 FQGTGA. CDR3 length: 16 residues. V gave up 4 bases and J gave up 4 bases; unmatched junction bases: 10.

As DNA, the CDR3 is TGTGCCAGTAGTATAGGAGGCAGGGGTTGGGAGACCCAGTACTTC. Protein product: CASSIGGRGWETQYF. This rearrangement joins TRBV19 to TRBJ2-5; D may be TRBD1 (6 bases). The CDR3 totals 15 residues. The V and J ends lost 1 base and 5 bases respectively, with 14 bases between them. Germline V gene sequence: CDR1 LNHDA, CDR2 SQIVND (reference sequence).

V usage is TRBV6-1 and J usage is TRBJ2-5, with 8 bases identical to TRBD2. V lost 4 bases, J lost 5 bases, and 9 bases stayed unmatched. The CDR3 contains 15 residues. Germline values: CDR1 MNHNS, CDR2 SASEGT. CDR3 loop: CASSATRGAGETQYF. CDR3 sequence (DNA): TGTGCCAGCAGTGCGACGCGGGGGGCGGGGGAGACCCAGTACTTC.

The V gene is TRBV10-3, the J gene TRBJ1-1, with D possibly being TRBD1 (6 bases). CDR3 length: 16 amino acids. Looked up from germline, CDR1 is ENHRY and CDR2 is SYGVKD. Trimming took 3 bases from V and 0 from J, leaving 14 bases between them. The CDR3 nucleotides are TGTGCCATCAGTGAAGGTGGAGGGGGGGTGAACACTGAAGCTTTCTTT. It translates to CAISEGGGGVNTEAFF.

CDR3 region: CASSSGTRNTEAFF. In nucleotides, the CDR3 is TGCGCCAGCAGCTCGGGTACCAGGAACACTGAAGCTTTCTTT. J is TRBJ1-1 and V is TRBV5-1, with D hard to call. This CDR3 comprises 14 residues. Deletions cut 3 bases from V and 1 base from J, with 10 bases between. Germline-derived CDR1 and CDR2 are SGHRS and YFSETQ.

The chain uses TRBV5-1 and TRBJ2-7, with D perhaps matching TRBD2 (5 bases). This CDR3 has 14 residues. Germline V gene sequence: CDR1 SGHRS, CDR2 YFSETQ. V was cut by 3 bases and J by 2 bases, with 12 bases left in between. This chain's CDR3 is CASSSKGGPYEQYF. The CDR3 DNA follows: TGCGCCAGCAGCTCCAAAGGAGGACCCTACGAGCAGTACTTC. Full variable domain (outside the CDR3, taken from reference TRBV5-1 and TRBJ2-7): KAGVTQTPRYLIKTRGQQVTLSCSPISGHRSVSWYQQTPGQGLQFLFEYFSETQRNKGNFPGRFSGRQFSNSRSEMNVSTLELGDSALYLCASSSKGGPYEQYFGPGTRLTVT.

This sequence joins TRBV19 and TRBJ2-2; 7 nucleotides agree with TRBD2. Trimming took 3 bases from V and 6 from J; bases not matched to a gene: 4. The germline V gene encodes CDR1 LNHDA and CDR2 SQIVND (reference sequence). The CDR3 is made up of 14 amino acids. DNA for the CDR3: TGTGCCAGTAGTATCCGGGGGAGGGCCGGGGAGCTGTTTTTT. Its protein is CASSIRGRAGELFF.

The CDR3 sequence: CASSERRGLTDTQYF. For the CDR3, the DNA is TGTGCCAGCAGTGAACGGCGGGGCCTCACAGATACGCAGTATTTT. The chain carries TRBV6-1 and TRBJ2-3, with D perhaps TRBD2 (6 bases). This CDR3 is built from 15 residues. The germline gives CDR1 MNHNS, CDR2 SASEGT. V lost 2 bases, J lost 2 bases, and 11 bases lay in between.

The chain combines TRBV7-2 with TRBJ1-2; TRBD1 matches at 10 bases. Per the germline V gene, CDR1 is SGHTA and CDR2 is FQGNSA. The CDR3 has 14 amino acids. Unmatched junction bases numbered 2, after V lost 1 base and J lost 6 bases. For the CDR3, the DNA is TGTGCCAGCAGCTTAGAAGGGACAGGGGATGGCTACACCTTC. Translated, it gives CASSLEGTGDGYTF.

The rearrangement links TRBV30 to TRBJ2-2; D is unclear. CDR1 is GTSNPN and CDR2 is SVGIG in the germline V gene (reference sequence). Trimming pared 0 bases from V and 2 bases from J, leaving 7 bases between. This CDR3 region has 14 residues. The CDR3 protein is CAWSVYGNTGELFF. Written as DNA, the CDR3 is TGTGCCTGGAGTGTGTACGGTAACACCGGGGAGCTGTTTTTT.

The rearrangement joins TRBV5-1 to TRBJ1-1, with D perhaps matching TRBD1 (6 bases). V lost 2 bases to trimming and J lost 11 bases, with 13 bases between them. The germline CDR1 and CDR2 sequences are SGHRS and YFSETQ. The CDR3 has 12 amino acids. The chain's CDR3 is CASSLEQGPAFF. The CDR3 DNA sequence: TGCGCCAGCAGCTTAGAACAGGGTCCGGCTTTCTTT.

This chain uses TRBV2 with TRBJ2-7; D gene unclear. Per germline, CDR1 SNHLY and CDR2 FYNNEI. The V end was cut by 8 bases, the J end by 2 bases, with 16 bases between. The length of the CDR3 is 14 residues. CDR3 in DNA: TGTGCCAGCTCCTCTGAGGCGGTGACCTACGAGCAGTACTTC. Encoded protein: CASSSEAVTYEQYF.

The chain has TRBV27 and TRBJ1-1, with D unclear. V was shortened by 5 bases and J by 1 base, with 8 bases between the two germline ends. The CDR3 has 13 amino acids. Germline values: CDR1 MNHEY, CDR2 SMNVEV (reference sequence). CDR3: CASSPQENTEAFF. DNA for the CDR3: TGTGCCAGCAGTCCCCAGGAGAACACTGAAGCTTTCTTT.

The gene calls are TRBV5-4 and TRBJ2-7, with 8 bases matching TRBD2. Germline V lookup: CDR1 SGHNT, CDR2 YYREEE (reference sequence). After removal of 7 bases from V and 4 bases from J, the junction contained 10 bases not matched to a gene. The CDR3 covers 14 residues. The CDR3 sequence: CASHRAGENYEQYF. The CDR3 DNA is TGTGCCAGCCACAGAGCGGGGGAAAATTACGAGCAGTACTTC.

The J gene is TRBJ1-1, the V gene TRBV30, with D perhaps matching TRBD1 (6 bases). Germline assignment: CDR1 GTSNPN and CDR2 SVGIG (reference sequence). CDR3 length equals 12 residues. The ends were cut back, 6 bases at V and 5 bases at J, with 13 bases in the middle. CDR3 nucleotide sequence: TGTGCCTGTAACAGGGTAGATACTGAAGCTTTCTTT. Encoded protein: CACNRVDTEAFF.